This entry features one T cell receptor beta chain sequence. These data are taken from a study of blood T cell repertoires in COVID-19. Study details: COVID-19 samples, acute and convalescent, were from the United States, Italy and Spain.

V was clipped by 4 bases and J by 1 base, with 13 bases between them. This CDR3 comprises 15 residues. CDR1 is SEHNR, CDR2 FQNEAQ, per germline (reference sequence). This table comes from immunoSEQ multiplex PCR, and its TCRdb copy is limited to in-frame clones, with some not included. The sample lists about 200,000 clones, approximately 82% occurring once. This chain uses TRBV7-9 with TRBJ1-1; D gene uncertain. What was sequenced was peripheral blood. The clonotype comes from a man between 45 and 60 years old with active or convalescent COVID-19. CDR3 sequence reads: CASSSRGGENTEAFF. In DNA form, the CDR3 reads TGTGCCAGCAGCTCCCGGGGAGGTGAGAACACTGAAGCTTTCTTT.